The subject of this entry is one TCR beta chain. The antigen remains unidentified. The sample comes from a study of blood T cells in healthy people across ages. Regarding the study as a whole: A greater number of naive CD4+ cells and higher diversity distinguished long-lived donors from aged donors. Donor CMV status was unknown, possibly confounding expanded clonotype changes. Calculation of diversity from one million T cells yielded estimates considered to be underestimates.

It was with a sample-barcoded 5' primer and a J-beta primer mix that a second PCR of about 6 to 11 cycles was run. TCRdb independently ran MiXCR on the 5' RACE reads; one entry per CDR3 protein. The table has some 700,000 distinct CDR3 sequences, approximately 21% seen once. V lost 2 bases to trimming and J lost 3 bases; unmatched junction nucleotides: 10. Germline loops: CDR1 DFQATT, CDR2 SNEGSKA (reference sequence). This CDR3 is 16 amino acids long. The draw of peripheral blood yielded ten milliliters from each donor. Sequencing was performed on blood. The chain joins TRBV20-1 to TRBJ2-1; 7 bases line up with TRBD2. The clonotype originates from a man aged 65-85 years in good health. CDR3 in DNA: TGCAGTGCTAGACCGTTATCCGGGACTAACTACAATGAGCAGTTCTTC. It is translated as CSARPLSGTNYNEQFF.